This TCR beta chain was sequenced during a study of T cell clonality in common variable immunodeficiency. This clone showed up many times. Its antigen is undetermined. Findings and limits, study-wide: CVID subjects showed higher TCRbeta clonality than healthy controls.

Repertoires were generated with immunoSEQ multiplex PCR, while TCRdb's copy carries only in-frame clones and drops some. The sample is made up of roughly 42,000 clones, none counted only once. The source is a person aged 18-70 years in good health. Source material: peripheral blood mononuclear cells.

The CDR3 sequence is CASSPPGLALHNEQFF. The CDR3 bases that were read are TGTGCCAGCTCACCGCCGGGACTAGCCCTCCACAATGAG. V is TRBV18 and J is TRBJ2-1; TRBD2 aligns across 9 bases. With the read ending 3 residues before the CDR3 end, the germline J gene is used to fill in that end. The CDR3 runs to 16 residues. V trimming: 3 bases; J trimming: 5 bases; junction bases outside the gene matches: 8. Germline V gene sequence: CDR1 KGHSH, CDR2 LQKENI.